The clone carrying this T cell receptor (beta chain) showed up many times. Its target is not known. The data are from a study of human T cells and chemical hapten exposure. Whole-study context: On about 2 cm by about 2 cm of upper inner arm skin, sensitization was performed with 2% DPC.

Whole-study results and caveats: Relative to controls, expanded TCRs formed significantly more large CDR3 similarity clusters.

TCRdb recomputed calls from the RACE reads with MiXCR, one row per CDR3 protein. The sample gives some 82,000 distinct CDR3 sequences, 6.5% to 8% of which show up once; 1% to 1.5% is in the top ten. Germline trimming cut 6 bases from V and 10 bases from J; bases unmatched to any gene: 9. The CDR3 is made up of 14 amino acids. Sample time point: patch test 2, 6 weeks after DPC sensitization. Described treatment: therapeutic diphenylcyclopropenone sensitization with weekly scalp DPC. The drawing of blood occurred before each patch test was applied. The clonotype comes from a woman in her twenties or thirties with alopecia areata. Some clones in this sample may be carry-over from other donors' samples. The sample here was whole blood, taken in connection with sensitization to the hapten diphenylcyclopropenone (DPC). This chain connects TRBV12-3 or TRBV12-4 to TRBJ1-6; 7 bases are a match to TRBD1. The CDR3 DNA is TGTGCCAGCAGCGCAACAGGGGCTCGCTCACCCCTCCACTTT. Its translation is CASSATGARSPLHF.